The rows below give T cell receptor beta chains drawn from one sample of a study of response to subunit inactivated influenza vaccine. Each CDR3 protein is one row after TCRdb ran MiXCR on the RT-PCR reads. The sample consists of 550,000 to 800,000 distinct CDR3 sequences, less than 20% of them appearing once. The sequenced sample was PBMCs from blood, obtained about 12 days after vaccination. These receptors all come from a man aged 50 or older who received an inactivated influenza vaccine. CDR3s include the opening cysteine and the closing phenylalanine or tryptophan. A D gene is named only where the DNA matches it firmly. The size entry is marked missing in some rows and otherwise reads once, few, many or a size class.

clone_size	v_call	d_call	j_call	cdr3_aa	cdr3_nt
.	TRBV7-9	TRBD1	TRBJ1-2	CASSTGGRGYTF	TGTGCCAGCAGCACAGGGGGGCGCGGCTACACCTTC
.	TRBV12-3/TRBV12-4	.	TRBJ1-5	CASSFGGMGQPQHF	TGTGCCAGCAGTTTCGGAGGGATGGGGCAGCCCCAGCATTTT
.	TRBV2	TRBD1	TRBJ1-6	CASRGGTGVNNSPLHF	TGTGCCAGCAGAGGAGGGACAGGCGTCAATAATTCACCCCTCCACTTT
many	TRBV12-3/TRBV12-4	.	TRBJ2-5	CASSLFSITETQYF	TGTGCCAGCAGTTTATTCAGTATTACAGAGACCCAGTACTTC
few	TRBV29-1	.	TRBJ1-2	CSVANDLRGRGYTF	TGCAGCGTTGCAAATGATCTTAGGGGAAGAGGCTACACCTTC
few	TRBV9	TRBD2	TRBJ2-3	CASRATSVDTDTQYF	TGTGCCAGCAGGGCGACTAGCGTGGACACAGATACGCAGTATTTT
many	TRBV19	TRBD2	TRBJ2-1	CASSPRTSGAYNEQFF	TGTGCCAGTAGTCCCCGTACTAGCGGGGCCTACAATGAGCAGTTCTTC
few	TRBV5-1	TRBD2	TRBJ2-3	CASSLALAGYTDTQYF	TGCGCCAGCAGCTTGGCCCTAGCGGGATACACAGATACGCAGTATTTT
.	TRBV7-9	TRBD1	TRBJ2-5	CASSFDLGGWETQYF	TGTGCCAGCAGCTTTGACTTAGGGGGCTGGGAGACCCAGTACTTC
few	TRBV7-9	.	TRBJ2-1	CASSPPGGGVYNEQFF	TGTGCCAGCAGCCCACCTGGAGGAGGGGTCTACAATGAGCAGTTCTTC
.	TRBV12-3/TRBV12-4	.	TRBJ1-3	CASSLTPLREGNTIYF	TGTGCCAGCAGCTTGACGCCCCTTAGGGAAGGAAACACCATATATTTT
many	TRBV5-6	.	TRBJ1-6	CASSFLSARGNSPLHF	TGTGCCAGCAGCTTCTTGTCTGCCCGAGGGAATTCACCCCTCCACTTT
.	TRBV6-2/TRBV6-3	TRBD2	TRBJ2-1	CASSYGTSGQFF	TGTGCCAGCAGTTACGGGACTAGCGGGCAGTTCTTC
.	TRBV5-1	TRBD2	TRBJ2-5	CASSVSGEETQYF	TGCGCCAGCAGCGTTAGCGGGGAAGAGACCCAGTACTTC
few	TRBV18	.	TRBJ2-3	CASSPYTGEATDTQYF	TGTGCCAGCTCACCTTACACAGGGGAGGCCACAGATACGCAGTATTTT
.	TRBV19	.	TRBJ1-1	CATTFARGAHYGLGNTEAFF	TGTGCCACCACCTTCGCTCGGGGGGCGCACTACGGTCTTGGGAACACTGAAGCTTTCTTT
.	TRBV12-3/TRBV12-4	.	TRBJ2-3	CASSGEGADTQYF	TGTGCCAGCAGTGGGGAAGGAGCAGATACGCAGTATTTT
few	TRBV27	.	TRBJ1-3	CASSPDSGSGNTIYF	TGTGCCAGCAGCCCTGACAGTGGGTCTGGAAACACCATATATTTT
.	TRBV20-1	.	TRBJ2-5	CSATRPTGWGRETQYF	TGCAGTGCTACCCGACCAACAGGGTGGGGGCGAGAGACCCAGTACTTC
few	TRBV6-1	TRBD2	TRBJ2-3	CASSQRLAGADTQYF	TGTGCCAGCAGTCAAAGACTAGCGGGAGCAGATACGCAGTATTTT
few	TRBV20-1	TRBD1	TRBJ2-7	CSARERDRSSYEQYF	TGCAGTGCTAGGGAACGGGACAGGTCGTCCTACGAGCAGTACTTC
few	TRBV6-6	.	TRBJ2-3	CASMQLSTDTQYF	TGTGCCAGCATGCAGCTAAGCACAGATACGCAGTATTTT
few	TRBV3-1	TRBD2	TRBJ2-5	CASSQRGLAGRRPQETQYF	TGTGCCAGCAGCCAACGAGGACTAGCGGGGCGGCGACCTCAAGAGACCCAGTACTTC
many	TRBV29-1	.	TRBJ2-3	CSVRKRIVDTQYF	TGCAGCGTTCGAAAGCGCATTGTAGATACGCAGTATTTT
few	TRBV27	TRBD1	TRBJ2-1	CASSFSGQGRNEQFF	TGTGCCAGCAGTTTTTCAGGACAGGGGAGGAATGAGCAGTTCTTC
few	TRBV5-5	.	TRBJ1-5	CASSFVSGGQPQHF	TGTGCCAGCAGCTTCGTTTCTGGGGGCCAGCCCCAGCATTTT
few	TRBV5-1	.	TRBJ2-1	CASSLVLAWNEQFF	TGCGCCAGCAGCTTGGTTCTAGCTTGGAATGAGCAGTTCTTC
many	TRBV28	.	TRBJ2-2	CASSPHTRRTGELFF	TGTGCCAGCAGTCCCCACACTAGGCGAACCGGGGAGCTGTTTTTT
few	TRBV7-2	.	TRBJ2-5	CASWYMETQYF	TGTGCCAGCTGGTATATGGAGACCCAGTACTTC
few	TRBV5-1	TRBD1	TRBJ1-2	CASSLQGVDYGYTF	TGCGCCAGCAGCTTGCAGGGGGTTGACTATGGCTACACCTTC
.	TRBV20-1	.	TRBJ2-7	CSARKGGYYEQYF	TGCAGTGCTAGGAAGGGGGGCTACTACGAGCAGTACTTC
.	TRBV20-1	.	TRBJ1-6	CSPSDGTYNSPLHF	TGCAGCCCTTCGGACGGAACTTATAATTCACCCCTCCACTTT
many	TRBV5-1	.	TRBJ2-3	CASSLLPDTQYF	TGCGCCAGCAGCTTGTTGCCAGATACGCAGTATTTT
few	TRBV7-9	TRBD2	TRBJ2-5	CASSLAGPAGAQYF	TGTGCCAGCAGCTTAGCGGGACCCGCGGGGGCCCAGTACTTC
few	TRBV7-2	.	TRBJ2-1	CASSLQGSNNEQFF	TGTGCCAGCAGCTTACAGGGTTCGAACAATGAGCAGTTCTTC
.	TRBV4-3	.	TRBJ2-3	CASSPRIGGGLDTQYF	TGCGCCAGCAGCCCTCGTATCGGCGGGGGCTTAGATACGCAGTATTTT
.	TRBV12-3/TRBV12-4	.	TRBJ2-5	CASSSGLTQETQYF	TGTGCCAGCAGTTCCGGACTCACCCAAGAGACCCAGTACTTC
few	TRBV28	.	TRBJ2-7	CATSRGWWEQYF	TGTGCCACCTCTCGGGGGTGGTGGGAGCAGTACTTC
once	TRBV6-2/TRBV6-3	TRBD2	TRBJ2-3	CASSIGLADTQYF	TGTGCCAGCAGTATTGGACTAGCGGATACGCAGTATTTT
.	TRBV4-1	TRBD2	TRBJ2-1	CASSQVQAGGYNEQFF	TGCGCCAGCAGCCAAGTTCAAGCGGGGGGTTACAATGAGCAGTTCTTC
few	TRBV7-2	.	TRBJ1-4	CASQSRGNEKLFF	TGTGCCAGCCAATCGAGGGGTAATGAAAAACTGTTTTTT
few	TRBV6-1	TRBD1	TRBJ2-3	CASRPGYPGGDTQYF	TGTGCCAGCAGACCCGGGTACCCAGGGGGAGATACGCAGTATTTT
few	TRBV5-1	.	TRBJ2-2	CASKWGQQTGELFF	TGCGCCAGCAAATGGGGGCAGCAGACCGGGGAGCTGTTTTTT
.	TRBV10-3	.	TRBJ2-2	CAISQGGPNTGELFF	TGTGCCATCAGCCAGGGGGGGCCTAACACCGGGGAGCTGTTTTTT
.	TRBV10-3	.	TRBJ2-5	CAISESLGKETQYF	TGTGCCATCAGTGAGTCGTTAGGGAAAGAGACCCAGTACTTC
.	TRBV6-1	TRBD1	TRBJ2-3	CASSPFATGGKDTQYF	TGTGCCAGCAGCCCTTTTGCGACAGGGGGTAAGGATACGCAGTATTTT
.	TRBV12-3/TRBV12-4	.	TRBJ2-3	CASSFEGLTDTQYF	TGTGCCAGCAGTTTTGAGGGGTTGACAGATACGCAGTATTTT
.	TRBV20-1	.	TRBJ1-1	CSSNRDTEAFF	TGCAGTTCAAACAGGGACACTGAAGCTTTCTTT
few	TRBV25-1	.	TRBJ1-1	CASSTQGIEAFF	TGTGCCAGCAGTACCCAGGGGATTGAAGCTTTCTTT
few	TRBV5-1	TRBD2	TRBJ2-3	CASSGGTSGSTDTQYF	TGCGCCAGCAGCGGAGGGACTAGCGGAAGCACAGATACGCAGTATTTT
few	TRBV7-8	.	TRBJ2-3	CASSLATNTDTQYF	TGTGCCAGCAGCTTAGCGACAAACACAGATACGCAGTATTTT
.	TRBV6-5	TRBD1	TRBJ2-1	CASSWGQGAAYEQFF	TGTGCCAGCAGTTGGGGACAGGGGGCCGCATATGAGCAGTTCTTC
many	TRBV7-9	.	TRBJ1-1	CASSPYGGTEAFF	TGTGCCAGCAGCCCGTACGGTGGCACTGAAGCTTTCTTT
few	TRBV20-1	TRBD2	TRBJ2-5	CSAKTSGRAEETQYF	TGCAGTGCAAAGACAAGCGGGAGGGCCGAGGAGACCCAGTACTTC
.	TRBV6-1	.	TRBJ1-1	CASRKEDLQAFF	TGTGCCAGCAGGAAGGAGGACTTACAGGCTTTCTTT
few	TRBV7-9	.	TRBJ2-7	CASSPHLRDNYEQYF	TGTGCCAGCAGCCCACATCTCCGGGACAACTACGAGCAGTACTTC
few	TRBV21-1	.	TRBJ2-7	CASSKNLAGIYEQYF	TGTGCCAGCAGCAAAAACCTAGCGGGGATATACGAGCAGTACTTC